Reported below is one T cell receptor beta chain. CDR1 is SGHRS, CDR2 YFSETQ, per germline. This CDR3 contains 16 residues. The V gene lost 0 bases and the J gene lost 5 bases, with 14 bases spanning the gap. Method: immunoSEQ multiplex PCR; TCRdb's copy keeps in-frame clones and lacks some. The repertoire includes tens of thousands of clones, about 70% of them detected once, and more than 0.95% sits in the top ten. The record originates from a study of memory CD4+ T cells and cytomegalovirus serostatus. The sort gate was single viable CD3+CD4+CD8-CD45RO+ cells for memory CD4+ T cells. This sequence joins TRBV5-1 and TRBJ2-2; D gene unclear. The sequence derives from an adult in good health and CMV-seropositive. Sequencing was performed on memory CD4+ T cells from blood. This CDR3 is CASSLDVSRETGELFF. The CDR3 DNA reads TGCGCCAGCAGCTTGGACGTCAGCCGCGAGACCGGGGAGCTGTTTTTT.